One and the same sample provided the 17 T cell receptor beta chains below, sequenced in a study of cytomegalovirus exposure and HLA in healthy donors. Generated by immunoSEQ multiplex PCR, the TCRdb table keeps only in-frame clones and is missing some. The sample has under 200,000 clones; roughly 90% are singletons. The sample comprised PBMCs. The receptor set was obtained from a woman under 40 in good health and CMV-seronegative.

This sequence joins TRBV5-6 and TRBJ2-1; D is undetermined. The CDR3 runs 14 residues. V gave up 4 bases and J gave up 0 bases, with 8 bases separating them. Germline lookup yields CDR1 SGHDT and CDR2 YYEEEE. Here the CDR3 reads CASSQKPSYNEQFF. The DNA of the CDR3 is TGTGCCAGCAGCCAGAAACCCTCCTACAATGAGCAGTTCTTC.

The V gene is TRBV29-1, the J gene TRBJ2-3; D may match TRBD1 or TRBD2 (5 bases each). The length of the CDR3 is 15 residues. CDR1 is SQVTM and CDR2 is ANQGSEA in the germline V gene. With 4 bases removed from V and 3 bases from J, the gap between germline ends came to 17 bases. CDR3 in amino acids: CSVVSVGDLTDTQYF. Written as DNA, the CDR3 is TGCAGCGTTGTGTCAGTCGGGGACCTAACAGATACGCAGTATTTT.

The chain employs TRBV5-1 and TRBJ1-4; 11 positions agree with TRBD1. CDR1 and CDR2 from the germline V gene are SGHRS and YFSETQ. The CDR3 sequence is 14 residues long. Trimming took 4 bases from V and 8 from J; bases not matched to a gene: 4. In DNA, the CDR3 is TGCGCCAGCAGCGCGGACAGGGGGCGAGAAAAACTGTTTTTT. It codes for CASSADRGREKLFF. Looking up the rest from reference TRBV5-1 and TRBJ1-4 gives the full variable domain: KAGVTQTPRYLIKTRGQQVTLSCSPISGHRSVSWYQQTPGQGLQFLFEYFSETQRNKGNFPGRFSGRQFSNSRSEMNVSTLELGDSALYLCASSADRGREKLFFGSGTQLSVL.

The genes are TRBV7-9 and TRBJ2-3; possibly TRBD2 for D (6 bases). V dropped 5 bases and J dropped 2 bases, with 14 bases sitting between them. The length of the CDR3 is 15 residues. Germline assignment: CDR1 SEHNR and CDR2 FQNEAQ (reference sequence). The CDR3 here is CASSRGTAATDTQYF. For the CDR3, the DNA is TGTGCCAGCAGCCGGGGGACTGCAGCCACAGATACGCAGTATTTT.

V and J are TRBV9 and TRBJ1-6, with D perhaps TRBD1 (6 bases). Trimming stripped 5 bases from V and 6 bases from J, with 15 bases between. This CDR3 is 15 amino acids long. Germline values: CDR1 SGDLS, CDR2 YYNGEE. The CDR3 is CASSPDRSLNSPLHF. The CDR3 bases are TGTGCCAGCAGTCCAGACAGGTCCCTTAATTCACCCCTCCACTTT.

The chain couples TRBV6-6 to TRBJ2-7; 8 positions agree with TRBD1. V shed 2 bases and J 6 bases; nucleotides not matched to a gene: 3. Germline-derived CDR1 and CDR2 are MNHNY and SVGAGI (reference sequence). This CDR3 region has 13 residues. The CDR3 region has the DNA TGTGCCAGCAGTTACCTGGACAGGGTCGAGCAGTACTTC. This encodes CASSYLDRVEQYF.

This chain uses TRBV5-6 with TRBJ2-7; 7 positions agree with TRBD1. This CDR3 comprises 12 residues. V gave up 4 bases and J gave up 6 bases; unmatched junction bases: 4. Germline V gene sequence: CDR1 SGHDT, CDR2 YYEEEE. CDR3 nucleotides: TGTGCCAGCAGCGAGGGACAGAGCGAGCAGTACTTC. Its translation: CASSEGQSEQYF. The full variable domain, completed using reference TRBV5-6 and TRBJ2-7, is DAGVTQSPTHLIKTRGQQVTLRCSPKSGHDTVSWYQQALGQGPQFIFQYYEEEERQRGNFPDRFSGHQFPNYSSELNVNALLLGDSALYLCASSEGQSEQYFGPGTRLTVT.

The chain is built from TRBV10-2 and TRBJ2-1; 7 bases are a match to TRBD2. Per the germline V gene, CDR1 is WSHSY and CDR2 is SAAADI. CDR3 size: 17 residues. J gave up 5 bases and V 1 base, and 11 bases lay outside the gene matches. The CDR3 spells CASSEYAGTNKHNEQFF. The CDR3 DNA reads as TGCGCCAGCAGTGAGTACGCCGGGACTAACAAACACAATGAGCAGTTCTTC.

V and J are TRBV27 and TRBJ2-1, with 7 positions matching TRBD2. The J segment lost 7 bases and the V segment lost 8 bases, leaving 11 bases of the junction unmatched. CDR1 and CDR2 from the germline V gene are MNHEY and SMNVEV (reference sequence). This CDR3 region has 14 residues. The CDR3 nucleotides are TGTGCCAGCGGAAATTGGGGGGGGTTGAATGAGCAGTTCTTC. Residues: CASGNWGGLNEQFF.

Comments on this clone: A read error may produce the germline difference seen at one junction end. The genes are TRBV7-2 and TRBJ2-1; 8 positions match TRBD2. Germline assignment: CDR1 SGHTA and CDR2 FQGNSA. The CDR3 totals 14 residues. CDR3 sequence: CASSSSAGVNEQFF. In nucleotides, the CDR3 is TGTGCCAGCAGCTCTTCAGCGGGGGTCAATGAGCAATTCTTC.

The chain joins TRBV28 to TRBJ1-2; a weak D match, TRBD1 (5 bases). CDR1 is MDHEN and CDR2 is SYDVKM in the germline V gene. Between the trimmed V and J ends, which lost 4 bases and 8 bases, there was a span of 17 bases. This CDR3 contains 14 residues. This CDR3 is CASSYAGGGGGYTF. The DNA of the CDR3 is TGTGCCAGCAGTTATGCCGGGGGTGGGGGAGGCTACACCTTC.

The V and J genes are TRBV7-9 and TRBJ2-7; possible D gene TRBD2, 5 bases. Germline V gene data show CDR1 as SEHNR and CDR2 as FQNEAQ (reference sequence). The ends were cut back, 5 bases at V and 3 bases at J, with 14 bases in the middle. This CDR3 has 14 amino acids. In DNA form, the CDR3 reads TGTGCCAGCAGCGCCGGACTCACTTTCTACGAGCAGTACTTC. The encoded protein is CASSAGLTFYEQYF.

The rearrangement joins TRBV29-1 to TRBJ1-2; unclear D gene. Germline V lookup: CDR1 SQVTM, CDR2 ANQGSEA. The CDR3 is made up of 12 amino acids. For the CDR3, the DNA is TGCGCAGCGTGGAATCCGGGGTATGGCTACACCTTC. It encodes CAAWNPGYGYTF.

The V and J genes are TRBV19 and TRBJ2-2; 7 bases are shared with TRBD1. The CDR3 consists of 14 residues. Trimming took 7 bases from V and 4 from J; bases not matched to a gene: 6. Germline lookup yields CDR1 LNHDA and CDR2 SQIVND (reference sequence). This CDR3 is CASIGDSTTGELFF. In nucleotides, the CDR3 is TGTGCCAGTATAGGGGACAGTACCACCGGGGAGCTGTTTTTT.

The chain uses TRBV5-1 and TRBJ2-2; no reliable D call. V shed 4 bases and J shed 5 bases, with 15 bases lying between them. CDR1 is SGHRS and CDR2 is YFSETQ in the germline V gene. This CDR3 is built from 15 residues. The CDR3 DNA reads as TGCGCCAGCAGCCCACCCGGGTTTAGGACCGGGGAGCTGTTTTTT. Its translation is CASSPPGFRTGELFF.

This clone was recorded a few times. This sequence joins TRBV7-9 and TRBJ1-1; 7 bases are shared with TRBD1. Germline CDR1 SEHNR, CDR2 FQNEAQ (reference sequence). CDR3 length equals 13 residues. The ends lost 5 bases at V and 1 base at J; junction bases unmatched: 1. The CDR3: CASSRQGNTEAFF. For the CDR3, the DNA is TGTGCCAGCAGCCGACAGGGGAACACTGAAGCTTTCTTT.

This sequence joins TRBV10-3 and TRBJ2-2; a possible D gene is TRBD2 (5 bases). Germline V gene lookup returns CDR1 ENHRY and CDR2 SYGVKD. V was shortened by 6 bases and J by 7 bases, with 12 bases between the two germline ends. The CDR3 is 13 residues long. The CDR3 sequence is CAIRSSSGGELFF. In DNA form, the CDR3 reads TGTGCCATCAGGAGTAGCAGCGGCGGGGAGCTGTTTTTT.